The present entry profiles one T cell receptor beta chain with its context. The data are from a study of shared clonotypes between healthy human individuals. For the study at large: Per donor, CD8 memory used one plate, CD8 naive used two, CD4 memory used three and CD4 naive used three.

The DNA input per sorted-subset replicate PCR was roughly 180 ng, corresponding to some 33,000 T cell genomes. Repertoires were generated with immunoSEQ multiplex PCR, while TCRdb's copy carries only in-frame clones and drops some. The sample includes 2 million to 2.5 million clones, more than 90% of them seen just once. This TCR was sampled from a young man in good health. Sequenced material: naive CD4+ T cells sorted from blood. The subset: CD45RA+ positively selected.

Here the CDR3 DNA reads TGCGCCAGCAGCCAAGCATATAATAGCAATCAGCCCCAGCATTTT. Translating it yields CASSQAYNSNQPQHF. The chain uses TRBV4-3 and TRBJ1-5; D remains ambiguous. V was trimmed by 1 base and J by 0 bases, leaving 7 bases between them. The CDR3 loop spans 15 amino acids. Germline loops: CDR1 LGHNA, CDR2 YSLEER.